This T cell receptor (beta chain) was identified in a study of blood T cell repertoires in COVID-19. Using immunoSEQ multiplex PCR, the repertoire was profiled, and TCRdb retains in-frame clones only, with some absent. The sample holds under 250,000 clones, 86% seen once. The clonotype originates from a man aged 50-60 years with COVID-19, enrolled during active disease. Material for sequencing was peripheral blood.

CDR3 residues: CASSPLPARQGQGNTEAFF. As DNA, the CDR3 is TGTGCCAGCAGCCCCTTACCCGCTCGACAGGGGCAAGGGAACACTGAAGCTTTCTTT. This chain uses TRBV7-9 with TRBJ1-1, with TRBD1 matching over 8 bases. V was pared by 5 bases and J by 1 base, with 18 bases of the junction left unmatched. CDR3 length equals 19 residues. In germline, CDR1 is SEHNR, CDR2 FQNEAQ (reference sequence).